The clone carrying this T cell receptor (beta chain) occurred a few times. The treatment: oral pan-JAK inhibitor, 5-10 mg twice daily. The sequencing template was cDNA reverse transcribed from extracted RNA. Here immunoSEQ multiplex PCR was the method, and the copy in TCRdb shows in-frame clones only, minus some. The data contain 200,000 to 250,000 clones, under 60% of them singletons. These data originate in a study of CD8+ T cells in alopecia areata. Germline CDR1 is ENHRY and CDR2 is SYGVKD. Trimming cost V 6 bases and J 0 bases; bases outside gene matches: 6. The CDR3 totals 15 residues. This sample comprised CD4+ T cells sorted from blood, obtained at week 4, from a patient treated with tofacitinib. The TCR was taken from a human donor with alopecia areata. V and J are TRBV10-3 and TRBJ2-3, with 7 bases aligning to TRBD2. DNA for the CDR3: TGTGCCATCAGGAAGACTAGCCCAAGCACAGATACGCAGTATTTT. Protein sequence: CAIRKTSPSTDTQYF.